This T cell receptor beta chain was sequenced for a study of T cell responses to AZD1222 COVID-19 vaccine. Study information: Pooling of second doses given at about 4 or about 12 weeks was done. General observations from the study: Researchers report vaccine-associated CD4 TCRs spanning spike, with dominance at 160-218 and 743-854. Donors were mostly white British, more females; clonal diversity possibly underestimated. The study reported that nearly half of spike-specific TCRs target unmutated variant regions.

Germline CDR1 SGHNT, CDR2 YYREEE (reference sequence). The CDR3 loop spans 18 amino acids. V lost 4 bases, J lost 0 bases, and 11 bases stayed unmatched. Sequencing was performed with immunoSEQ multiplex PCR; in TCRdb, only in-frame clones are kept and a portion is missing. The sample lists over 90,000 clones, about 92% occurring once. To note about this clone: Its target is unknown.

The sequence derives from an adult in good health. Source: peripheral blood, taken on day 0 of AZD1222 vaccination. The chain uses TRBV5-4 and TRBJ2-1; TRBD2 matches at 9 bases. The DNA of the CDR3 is TGTGCCAGCAGCCTTGGGGGTGTTAGCGGGAGCTCCTACAATGAGCAGTTCTTC. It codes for CASSLGGVSGSSYNEQFF.